The clone carrying this T cell receptor (beta chain) was detected ten times or more. This record comes from a study of identical twins. Germline CDR1 WSHSY, CDR2 SAAADI. Germline trimming cut 10 bases from V and 4 bases from J; bases unmatched to any gene: 9. The CDR3 spans 13 residues. TCRdb reprocessed the 5' RACE reads with MiXCR, giving one entry per CDR3 protein. The sample carries 640,000 or so distinct CDR3 sequences, less than 7% recorded once. The chain couples TRBV10-2 to TRBJ2-7, with TRBD1 identical over 8 bases. Specimen: naive T cells sorted from blood. The receptor's source is a man aged 18 to 29 in good health. The CDR3 DNA is TGCGCCACCGGGGACAGGAATACGTACGAGCAGTACTTC. It specifies CATGDRNTYEQYF.